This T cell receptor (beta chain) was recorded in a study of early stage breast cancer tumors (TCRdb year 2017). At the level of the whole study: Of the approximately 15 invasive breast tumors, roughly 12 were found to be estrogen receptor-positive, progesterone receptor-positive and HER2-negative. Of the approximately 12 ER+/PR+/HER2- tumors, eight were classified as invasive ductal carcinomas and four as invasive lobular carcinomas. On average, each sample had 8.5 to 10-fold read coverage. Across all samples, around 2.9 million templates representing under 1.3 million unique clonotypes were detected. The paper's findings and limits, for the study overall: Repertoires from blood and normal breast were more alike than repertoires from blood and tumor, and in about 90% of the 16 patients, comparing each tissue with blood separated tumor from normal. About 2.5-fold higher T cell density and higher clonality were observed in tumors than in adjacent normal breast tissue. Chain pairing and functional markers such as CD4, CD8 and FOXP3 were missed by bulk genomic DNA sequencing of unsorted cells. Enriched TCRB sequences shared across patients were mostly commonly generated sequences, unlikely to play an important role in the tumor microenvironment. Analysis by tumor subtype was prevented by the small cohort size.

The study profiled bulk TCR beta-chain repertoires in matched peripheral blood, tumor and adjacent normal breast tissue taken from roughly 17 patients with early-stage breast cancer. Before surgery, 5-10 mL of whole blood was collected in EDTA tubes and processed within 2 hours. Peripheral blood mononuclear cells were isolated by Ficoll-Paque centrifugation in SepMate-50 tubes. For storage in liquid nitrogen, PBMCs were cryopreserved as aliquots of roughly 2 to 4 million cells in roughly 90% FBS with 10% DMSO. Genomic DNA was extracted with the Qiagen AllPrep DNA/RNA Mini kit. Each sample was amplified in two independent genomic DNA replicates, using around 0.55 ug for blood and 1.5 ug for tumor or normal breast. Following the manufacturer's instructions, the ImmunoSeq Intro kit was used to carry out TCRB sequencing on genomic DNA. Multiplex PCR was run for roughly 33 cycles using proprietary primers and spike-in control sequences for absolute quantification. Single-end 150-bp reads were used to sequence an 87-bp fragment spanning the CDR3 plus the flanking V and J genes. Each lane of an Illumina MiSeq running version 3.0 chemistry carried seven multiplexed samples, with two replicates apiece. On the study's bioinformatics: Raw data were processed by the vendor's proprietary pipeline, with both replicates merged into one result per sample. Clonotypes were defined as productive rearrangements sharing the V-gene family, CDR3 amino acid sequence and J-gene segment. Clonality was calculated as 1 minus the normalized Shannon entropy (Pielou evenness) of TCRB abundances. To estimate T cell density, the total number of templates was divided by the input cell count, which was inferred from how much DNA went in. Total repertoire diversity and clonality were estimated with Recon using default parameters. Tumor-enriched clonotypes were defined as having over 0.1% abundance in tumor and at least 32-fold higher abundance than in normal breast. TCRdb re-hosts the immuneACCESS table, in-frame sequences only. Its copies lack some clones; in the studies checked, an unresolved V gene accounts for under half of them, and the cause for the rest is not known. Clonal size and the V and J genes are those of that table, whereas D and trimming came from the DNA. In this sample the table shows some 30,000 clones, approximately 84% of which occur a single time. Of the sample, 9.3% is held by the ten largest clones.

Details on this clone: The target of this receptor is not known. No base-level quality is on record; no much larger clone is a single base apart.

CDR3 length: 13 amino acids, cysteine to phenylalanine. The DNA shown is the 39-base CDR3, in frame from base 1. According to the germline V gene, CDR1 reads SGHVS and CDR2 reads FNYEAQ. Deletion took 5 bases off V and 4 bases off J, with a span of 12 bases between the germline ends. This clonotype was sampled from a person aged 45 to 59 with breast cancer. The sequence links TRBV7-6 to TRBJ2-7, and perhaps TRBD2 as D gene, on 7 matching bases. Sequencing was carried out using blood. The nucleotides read TGTGCCAGCAGCGAGGGGGGGGTATACGAGCAGTACTTC. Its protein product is CASSEGGVYEQYF.